The entry below describes one T cell receptor beta chain. The data were produced by immunoSEQ multiplex PCR, yet TCRdb's version contains in-frame clones alone and is incomplete. The sample includes approximately 210,000 clones, roughly 94% seen only once; the top ten take around 1.8%. This CDR3 has 13 residues. CDR1 is LNHDA and CDR2 is SQIVND in the germline V gene (reference sequence). The J segment lost 2 bases and the V segment lost 5 bases, leaving 3 bases of the junction unmatched. The sample originates from a study of T cell responses to AZD1222 COVID-19 vaccine. This chain connects TRBV19 to TRBJ2-7; 7 bases are shared with TRBD1. The specimen was peripheral blood, collected 28 days after the second dose of the MenACWY control vaccine. The TCR originated in an adult who received the MenACWY meningococcal vaccine as a control. This chain's CDR3 is CASSPGTAYEQYF. The CDR3 DNA reads as TGTGCCAGTAGTCCAGGGACAGCCTACGAGCAGTACTTC.